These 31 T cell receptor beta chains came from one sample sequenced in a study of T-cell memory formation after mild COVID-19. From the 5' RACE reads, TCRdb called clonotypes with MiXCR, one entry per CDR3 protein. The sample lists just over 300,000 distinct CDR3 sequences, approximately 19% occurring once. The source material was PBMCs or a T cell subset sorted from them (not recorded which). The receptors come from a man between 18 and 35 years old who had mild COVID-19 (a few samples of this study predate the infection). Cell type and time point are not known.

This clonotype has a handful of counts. CDR3 nucleotides: TGTGCCAGTAGACAGGGCGGCAACTATGGCTACACCTTC. It yields the protein CASRQGGNYGYTF. The chain links TRBV19 to TRBJ1-2; tentative D call: TRBD1 (6 bases). The CDR3 length is 13 residues. Germline-derived CDR1 and CDR2 are LNHDA and SQIVND (reference sequence). Trimming removed 6 bases at V and 2 bases at J, with 10 bases between.

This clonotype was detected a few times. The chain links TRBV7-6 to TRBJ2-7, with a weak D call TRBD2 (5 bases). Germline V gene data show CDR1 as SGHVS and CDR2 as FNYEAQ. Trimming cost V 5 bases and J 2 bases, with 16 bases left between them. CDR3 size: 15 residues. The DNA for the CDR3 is TGTGCCAGCAGCCCCCTACGTGAGCGGACCTACGAGCAGTACTTC. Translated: CASSPLRERTYEQYF.

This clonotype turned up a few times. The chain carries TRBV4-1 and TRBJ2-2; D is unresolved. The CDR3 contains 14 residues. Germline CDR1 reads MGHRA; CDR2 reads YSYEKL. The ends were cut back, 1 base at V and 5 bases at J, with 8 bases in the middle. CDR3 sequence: CASSQVTLTGELFF. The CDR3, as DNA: TGCGCCAGCAGCCAAGTGACATTGACCGGGGAGCTGTTTTTT.

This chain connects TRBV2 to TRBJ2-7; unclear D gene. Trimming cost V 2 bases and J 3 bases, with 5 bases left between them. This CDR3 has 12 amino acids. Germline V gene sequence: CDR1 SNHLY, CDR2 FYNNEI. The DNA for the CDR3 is TGTGCCAGCAGTGAAATGAACTACGAGCAGTACTTC. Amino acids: CASSEMNYEQYF.

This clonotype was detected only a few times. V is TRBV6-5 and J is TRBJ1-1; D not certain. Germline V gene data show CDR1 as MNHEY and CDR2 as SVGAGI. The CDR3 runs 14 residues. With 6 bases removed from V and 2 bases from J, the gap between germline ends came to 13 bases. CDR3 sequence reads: CASRPTLGNTEAFF. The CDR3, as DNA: TGTGCCAGCAGACCCACCCTGGGAAACACTGAAGCTTTCTTT.

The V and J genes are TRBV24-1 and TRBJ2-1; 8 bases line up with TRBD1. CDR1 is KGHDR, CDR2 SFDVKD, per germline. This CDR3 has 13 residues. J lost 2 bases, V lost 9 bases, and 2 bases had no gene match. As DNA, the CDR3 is TGTGCCACCGGACAGGGTCCCTACAATGAGCAGTTCTTC. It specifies CATGQGPYNEQFF.

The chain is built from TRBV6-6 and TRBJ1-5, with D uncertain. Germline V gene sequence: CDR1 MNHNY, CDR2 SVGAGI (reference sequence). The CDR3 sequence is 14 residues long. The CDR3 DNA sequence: TGTGACGCGAAACATGATTATAGCAATCAGCCCCAGCATTTT. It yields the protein CDAKHDYSNQPQHF.

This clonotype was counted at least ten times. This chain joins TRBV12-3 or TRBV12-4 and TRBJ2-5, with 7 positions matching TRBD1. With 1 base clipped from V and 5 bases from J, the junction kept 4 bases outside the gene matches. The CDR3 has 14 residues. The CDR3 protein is CASSLGGGRETQYF. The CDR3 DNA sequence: TGTGCCAGCAGTTTAGGAGGGGGCCGGGAGACCCAGTACTTC.

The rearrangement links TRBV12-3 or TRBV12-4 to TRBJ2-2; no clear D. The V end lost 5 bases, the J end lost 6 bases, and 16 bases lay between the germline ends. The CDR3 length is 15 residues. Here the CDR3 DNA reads TGTGCCAGCAGTCCTTTGGTGGTGCCGGCCGGGGAGCTGTTTTTT. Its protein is CASSPLVVPAGELFF.

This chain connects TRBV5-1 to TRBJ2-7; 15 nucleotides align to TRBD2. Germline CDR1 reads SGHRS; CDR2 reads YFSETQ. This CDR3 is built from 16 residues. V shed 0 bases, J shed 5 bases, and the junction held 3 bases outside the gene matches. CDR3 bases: TGCGCCAGCAGCTTGGGGACTAGCGGGGGGGCCCACGAGCAGTACTTC. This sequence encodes CASSLGTSGGAHEQYF. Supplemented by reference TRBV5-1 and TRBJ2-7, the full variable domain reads KAGVTQTPRYLIKTRGQQVTLSCSPISGHRSVSWYQQTPGQGLQFLFEYFSETQRNKGNFPGRFSGRQFSNSRSEMNVSTLELGDSALYLCASSLGTSGGAHEQYFGPGTRLTVT.

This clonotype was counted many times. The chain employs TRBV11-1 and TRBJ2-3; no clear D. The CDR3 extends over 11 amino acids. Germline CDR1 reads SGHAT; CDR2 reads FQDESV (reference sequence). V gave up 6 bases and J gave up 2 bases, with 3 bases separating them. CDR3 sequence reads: CASRSTDTQYF. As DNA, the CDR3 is TGTGCCAGCAGGTCCACAGATACGCAGTATTTT.

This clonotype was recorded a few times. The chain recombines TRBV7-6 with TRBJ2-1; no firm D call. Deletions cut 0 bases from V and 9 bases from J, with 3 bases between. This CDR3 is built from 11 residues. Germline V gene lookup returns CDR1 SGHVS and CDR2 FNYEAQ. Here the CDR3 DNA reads TGTGCCAGCAGCTTAGCGTTTGAGCAGTTCTTC. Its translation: CASSLAFEQFF.

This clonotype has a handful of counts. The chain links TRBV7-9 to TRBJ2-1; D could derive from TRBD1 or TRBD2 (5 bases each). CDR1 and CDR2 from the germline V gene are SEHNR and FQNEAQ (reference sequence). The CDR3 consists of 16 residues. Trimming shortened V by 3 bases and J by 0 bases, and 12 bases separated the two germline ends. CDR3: CASSFGARSSYNEQFF. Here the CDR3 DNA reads TGTGCCAGCAGCTTCGGGGCCCGTAGCTCCTACAATGAGCAGTTCTTC.

The CDR3 loop reads CASGGSGGHSYNEQFF. Written as DNA, the CDR3 is TGTGCCAGCGGGGGTAGCGGGGGCCACTCCTACAATGAGCAGTTCTTC. The rearrangement links TRBV2 to TRBJ2-1, with 9 bases identical to TRBD2. After removal of 8 bases from V and 0 bases from J, the junction contained 8 bases not matched to a gene. CDR3 length equals 16 residues. Germline-derived CDR1 and CDR2 are SNHLY and FYNNEI.

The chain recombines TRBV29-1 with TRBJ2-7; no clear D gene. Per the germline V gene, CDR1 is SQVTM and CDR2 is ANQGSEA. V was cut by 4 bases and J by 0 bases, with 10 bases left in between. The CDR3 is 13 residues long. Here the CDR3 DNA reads TGCAGCGTTGGTATTCTTAGCTCCTACGAGCAGTACTTC. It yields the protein CSVGILSSYEQYF.

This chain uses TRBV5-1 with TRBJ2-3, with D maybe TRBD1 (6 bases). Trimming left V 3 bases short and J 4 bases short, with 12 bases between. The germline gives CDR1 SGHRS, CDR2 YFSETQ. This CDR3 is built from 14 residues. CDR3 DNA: TGCGCCAGCAGCTCTACAGGGAGCCCAGATACGCAGTATTTT. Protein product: CASSSTGSPDTQYF.

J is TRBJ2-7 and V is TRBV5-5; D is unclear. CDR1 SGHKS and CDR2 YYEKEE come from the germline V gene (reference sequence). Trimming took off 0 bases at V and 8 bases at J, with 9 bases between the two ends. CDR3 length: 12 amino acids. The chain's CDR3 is CASSLAAVQQYF. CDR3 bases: TGTGCCAGCAGCTTGGCAGCAGTCCAGCAGTACTTC. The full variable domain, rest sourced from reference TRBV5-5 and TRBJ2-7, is DAGVTQSPTHLIKTRGQQVTLRCSPISGHKSVSWYQQVLGQGPQFIFQYYEKEERGRGNFPDRFSARQFPNYSSELNVNALLLGDSALYLCASSLAAVQQYFGPGTRLTVT.

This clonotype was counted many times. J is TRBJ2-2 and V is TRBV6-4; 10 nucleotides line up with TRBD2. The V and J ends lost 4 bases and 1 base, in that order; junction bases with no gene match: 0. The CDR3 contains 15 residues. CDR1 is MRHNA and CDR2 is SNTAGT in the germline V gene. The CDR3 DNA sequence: TGTGCCAGCAGTGGACTAGCGGGGAACACCGGGGAGCTGTTTTTT. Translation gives CASSGLAGNTGELFF.

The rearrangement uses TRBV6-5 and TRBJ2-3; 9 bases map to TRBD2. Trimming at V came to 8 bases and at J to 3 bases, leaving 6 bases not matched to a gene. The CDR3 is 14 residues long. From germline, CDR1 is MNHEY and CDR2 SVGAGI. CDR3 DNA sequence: TGTGCCAGCCAGCTAGCGGGGACGACAGATACGCAGTATTTT. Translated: CASQLAGTTDTQYF.

The CDR3 DNA reads TGTGCCAGCAGCCCAGGCGGGACAGGGGACCACGAGCAGTACGTC. Translating gives CASSPGGTGDHEQYV. The chain links TRBV5-5 to TRBJ2-7; 10 bases line up with TRBD1. Germline values: CDR1 SGHKS, CDR2 YYEKEE (reference sequence). This CDR3 is built from 15 residues. With 4 bases clipped from V and 5 bases from J, the junction kept 9 bases outside the gene matches.

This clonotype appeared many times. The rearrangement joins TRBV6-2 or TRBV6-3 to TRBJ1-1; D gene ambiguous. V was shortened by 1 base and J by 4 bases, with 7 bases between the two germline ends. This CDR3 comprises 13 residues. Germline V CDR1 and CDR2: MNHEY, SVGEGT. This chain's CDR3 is CASSYWDFTEAFF. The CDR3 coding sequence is TGTGCCAGCAGTTACTGGGATTTCACTGAAGCTTTCTTT.

The CDR3: CASSLEAPSNEQYF. The CDR3 region has the DNA TGCGCCAGCAGCTTGGAGGCTCCTTCAAACGAGCAGTACTTC. This sequence joins TRBV5-1 and TRBJ2-7; D ambiguous. Germline V lookup: CDR1 SGHRS, CDR2 YFSETQ. The CDR3 has 14 amino acids. The V end lost 0 bases, the J end lost 5 bases, and 12 bases lay between the germline ends.

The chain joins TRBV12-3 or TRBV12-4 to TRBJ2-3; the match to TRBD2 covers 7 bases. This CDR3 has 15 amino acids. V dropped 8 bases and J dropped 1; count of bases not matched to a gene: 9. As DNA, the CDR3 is TGTGCCAGCCACCGTAATCGGGGGGGCACAGATACGCAGTATTTT. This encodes CASHRNRGGTDTQYF.

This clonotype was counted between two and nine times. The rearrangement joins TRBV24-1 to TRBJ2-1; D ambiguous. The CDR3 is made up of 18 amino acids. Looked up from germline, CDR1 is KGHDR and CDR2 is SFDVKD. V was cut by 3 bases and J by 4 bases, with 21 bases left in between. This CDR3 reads CATSDPSITWLEYNEQFF. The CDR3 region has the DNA TGTGCCACCAGTGATCCTTCGATCACCTGGCTGGAATACAATGAGCAGTTCTTC.

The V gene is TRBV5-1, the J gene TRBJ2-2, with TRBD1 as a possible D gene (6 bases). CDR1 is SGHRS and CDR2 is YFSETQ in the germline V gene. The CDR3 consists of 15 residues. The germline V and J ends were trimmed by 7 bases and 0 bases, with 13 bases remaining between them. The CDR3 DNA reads TGCGCCAGCGCCACCGGGACAACGAACACCGGGGAGCTGTTTTTT. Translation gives CASATGTTNTGELFF.

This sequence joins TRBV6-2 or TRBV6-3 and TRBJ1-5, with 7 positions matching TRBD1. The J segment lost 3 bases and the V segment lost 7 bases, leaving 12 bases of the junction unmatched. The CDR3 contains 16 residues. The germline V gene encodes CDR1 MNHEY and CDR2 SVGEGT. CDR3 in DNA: TGTGCCAGCAAAGAATACCAGGGGGGTGACAATCAGCCCCAGCATTTT. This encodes CASKEYQGGDNQPQHF.

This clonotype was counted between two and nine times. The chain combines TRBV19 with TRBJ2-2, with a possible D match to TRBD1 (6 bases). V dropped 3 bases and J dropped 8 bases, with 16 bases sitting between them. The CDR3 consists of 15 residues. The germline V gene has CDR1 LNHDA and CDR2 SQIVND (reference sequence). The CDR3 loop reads CASSIAVGAPGELFF. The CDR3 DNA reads TGTGCCAGTAGTATTGCGGTGGGGGCACCGGGGGAGCTGTTTTTT.

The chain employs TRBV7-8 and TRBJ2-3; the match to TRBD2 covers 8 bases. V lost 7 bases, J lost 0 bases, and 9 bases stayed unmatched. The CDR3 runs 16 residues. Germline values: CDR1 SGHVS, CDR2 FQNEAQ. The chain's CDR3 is CASTKVQRGSTDTQYF. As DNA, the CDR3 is TGTGCCAGCACCAAGGTCCAGCGGGGGAGCACAGATACGCAGTATTTT.

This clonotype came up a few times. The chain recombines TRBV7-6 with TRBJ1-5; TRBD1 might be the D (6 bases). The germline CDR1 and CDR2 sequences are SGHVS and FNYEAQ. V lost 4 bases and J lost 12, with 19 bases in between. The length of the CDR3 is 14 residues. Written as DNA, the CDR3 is TGTGCCAGCAGCTCCCAAGGGGGAGGCCAGGGCCAGCATTTT. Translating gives CASSSQGGGQGQHF.

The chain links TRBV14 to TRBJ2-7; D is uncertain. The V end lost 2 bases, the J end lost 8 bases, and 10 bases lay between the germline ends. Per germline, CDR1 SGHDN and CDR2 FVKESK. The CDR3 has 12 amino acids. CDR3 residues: CASSQPGRQQYF. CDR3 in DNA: TGTGCCAGCAGCCAACCAGGACGACAGCAGTACTTC.

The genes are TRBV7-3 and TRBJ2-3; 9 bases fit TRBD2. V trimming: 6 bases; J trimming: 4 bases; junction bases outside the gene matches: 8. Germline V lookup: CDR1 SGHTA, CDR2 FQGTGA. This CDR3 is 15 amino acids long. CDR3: CASRATSGRADTQYF. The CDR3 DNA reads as TGTGCCAGCAGGGCGACTAGCGGTAGGGCAGATACGCAGTATTTT.